This T cell receptor (beta chain) was sequenced during a study of T cells in Graves' hyperthyroidism and ophthalmopathy. The study, taken as a whole, reports: Clonotypes that were expanded in thyroid above 0.001 mostly appeared in blood too.

The sample holds many counts of this clonotype. Its antigen remains unknown. The source material, RNA transcripts, was used to amplify TCR beta CDR3 regions. First-round RT-PCR of the TCR CDR3 relied on the HTBI primer set. TCRdb reanalysed the multiplex PCR reads using MiXCR and keeps one entry per CDR3 protein. The table records about 200,000 distinct CDR3 sequences, over 15% of them present only once. Patients aged 18 to 65 had newly diagnosed hyperthyroidism that had lasted under 2 months. Fresh peripheral blood, more than 8 ml of it, supplied the PBMCs. The CDR3 is 14 amino acids. V was cut by 3 bases and J by 7 bases, with 15 bases left in between. Germline V gene data show CDR1 as MNHEY and CDR2 as SMNVEV (reference sequence).

The TCR was taken from a man aged 45 to 65 with Graves' hyperthyroidism. This rearrangement joins TRBV27 to TRBJ2-5; D possibly corresponds to TRBD2 (5 bases). Sequencing was carried out using blood. This CDR3 is CASSFDKQEGTQYF. The CDR3 nucleotides read TGTGCCAGCAGTTTCGACAAGCAAGAGGGGACCCAGTACTTC.